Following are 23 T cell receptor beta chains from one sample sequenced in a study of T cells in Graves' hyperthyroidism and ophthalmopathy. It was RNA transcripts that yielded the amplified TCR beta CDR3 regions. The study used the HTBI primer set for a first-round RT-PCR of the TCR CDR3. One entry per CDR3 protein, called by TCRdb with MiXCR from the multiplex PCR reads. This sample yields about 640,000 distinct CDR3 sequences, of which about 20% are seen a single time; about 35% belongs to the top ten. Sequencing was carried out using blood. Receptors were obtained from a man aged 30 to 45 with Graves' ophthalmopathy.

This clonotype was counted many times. Here the CDR3 reads CASSPDHRHSYEQYF. The CDR3 DNA follows: TGTGCCAGCAGCCCAGATCATCGGCATTCCTACGAGCAGTACTTC. This rearrangement joins TRBV3-1 to TRBJ2-7, with no clear D. The CDR3 has 15 amino acids. V was cut by 4 bases and J by 1 base, with 14 bases left in between. Germline loops: CDR1 LGHDT, CDR2 YNNKEL (reference sequence).

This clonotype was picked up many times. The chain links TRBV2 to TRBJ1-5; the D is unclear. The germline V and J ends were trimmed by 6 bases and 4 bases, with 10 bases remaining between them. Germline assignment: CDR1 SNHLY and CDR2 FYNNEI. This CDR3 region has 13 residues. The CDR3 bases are TGTGCCAGCAGAGGAGGTTATAATCAGCCCCAGCATTTT. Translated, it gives CASRGGYNQPQHF.

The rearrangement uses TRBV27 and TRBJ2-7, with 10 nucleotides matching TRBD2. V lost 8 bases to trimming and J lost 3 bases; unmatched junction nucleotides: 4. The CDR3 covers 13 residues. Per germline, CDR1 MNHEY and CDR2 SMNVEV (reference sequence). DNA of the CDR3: TGTGCCAGCGGGACTAGCGTGGGCTACGAGCAGTACTTC. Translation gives CASGTSVGYEQYF.

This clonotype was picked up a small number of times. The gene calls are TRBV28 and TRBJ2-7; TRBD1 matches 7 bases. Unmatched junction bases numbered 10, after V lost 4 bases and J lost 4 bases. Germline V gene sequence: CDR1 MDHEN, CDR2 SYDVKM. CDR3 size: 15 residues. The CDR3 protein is CASSWDSDDLYEQYF. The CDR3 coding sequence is TGTGCCAGCAGTTGGGACAGCGATGACCTGTACGAGCAGTACTTC.

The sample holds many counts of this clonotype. The CDR3 region is CASSLRQVNTEAFF. The CDR3 nucleotides read TGTGCCAGCAGCTTACGACAGGTTAACACTGAAGCTTTCTTT. The V gene is TRBV5-5, the J gene TRBJ1-1, with D possibly TRBD1 on 6 matching bases. The CDR3 consists of 14 residues. CDR1 is SGHKS, CDR2 YYEKEE, per germline (reference sequence). V lost 2 bases, J lost 2 bases, and 10 bases lay in between.

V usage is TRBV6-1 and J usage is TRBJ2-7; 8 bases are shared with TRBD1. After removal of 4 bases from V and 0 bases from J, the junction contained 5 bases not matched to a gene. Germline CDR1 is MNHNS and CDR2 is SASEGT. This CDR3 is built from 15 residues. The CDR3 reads CASSGLDRVSYEQYF. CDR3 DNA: TGTGCCAGCAGTGGACTGGACAGGGTCTCCTACGAGCAGTACTTC.

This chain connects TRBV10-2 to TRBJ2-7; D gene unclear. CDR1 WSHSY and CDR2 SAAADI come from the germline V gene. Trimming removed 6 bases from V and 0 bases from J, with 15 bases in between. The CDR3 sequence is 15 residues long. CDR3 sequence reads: CASRALSPSSYEQYF. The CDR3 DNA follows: TGCGCCAGCAGGGCGCTCTCCCCAAGCTCCTACGAGCAGTACTTC.

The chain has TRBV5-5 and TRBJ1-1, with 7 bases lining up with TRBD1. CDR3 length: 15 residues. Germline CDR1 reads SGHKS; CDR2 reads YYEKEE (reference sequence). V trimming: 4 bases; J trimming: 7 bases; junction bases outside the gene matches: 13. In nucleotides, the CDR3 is TGTGCCAGCAGCCGCCCCTCAGGGGGTGGGGGTGAAGCTTTCTTT. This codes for CASSRPSGGGGEAFF.

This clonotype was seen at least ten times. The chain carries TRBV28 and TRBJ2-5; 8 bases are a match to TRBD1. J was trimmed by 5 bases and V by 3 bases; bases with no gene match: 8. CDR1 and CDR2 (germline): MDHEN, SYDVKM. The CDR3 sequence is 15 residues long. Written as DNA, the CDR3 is TGTGCCAGCAGTTTCAGGACAGGGCGAGGGGAGACCCAGTACTTC. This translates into CASSFRTGRGETQYF.

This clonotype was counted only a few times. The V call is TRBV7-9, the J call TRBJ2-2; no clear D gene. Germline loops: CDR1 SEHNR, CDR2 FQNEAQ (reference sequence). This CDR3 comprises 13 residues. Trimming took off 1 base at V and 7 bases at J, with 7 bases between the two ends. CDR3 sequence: CASSLDEIGELFF. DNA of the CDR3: TGTGCCAGCAGCTTAGACGAGATCGGGGAGCTGTTTTTT. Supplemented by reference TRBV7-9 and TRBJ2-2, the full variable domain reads DTGVSQNPRHKITKRGQNVTFRCDPISEHNRLYWYRQTLGQGPEFLTYFQNEAQLEKSRLLSDRFSAERPKGSFSTLEIQRTEQGDSAMYLCASSLDEIGELFFGEGSRLTVL.

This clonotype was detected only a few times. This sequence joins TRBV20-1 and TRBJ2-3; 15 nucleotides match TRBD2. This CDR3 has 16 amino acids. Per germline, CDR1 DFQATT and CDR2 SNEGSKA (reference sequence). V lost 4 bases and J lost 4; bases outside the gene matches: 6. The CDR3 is CSATGTSGRTADTQYF. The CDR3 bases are TGCAGTGCTACCGGGACTAGCGGGAGGACGGCAGATACGCAGTATTTT.

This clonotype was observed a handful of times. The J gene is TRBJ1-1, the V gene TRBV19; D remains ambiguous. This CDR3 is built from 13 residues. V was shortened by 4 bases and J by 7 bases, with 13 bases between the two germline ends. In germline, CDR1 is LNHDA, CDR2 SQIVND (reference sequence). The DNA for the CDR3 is TGTGCCAGTAGTAAGGGCAGCGGTCATGAAGCTTTCTTT. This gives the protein CASSKGSGHEAFF.

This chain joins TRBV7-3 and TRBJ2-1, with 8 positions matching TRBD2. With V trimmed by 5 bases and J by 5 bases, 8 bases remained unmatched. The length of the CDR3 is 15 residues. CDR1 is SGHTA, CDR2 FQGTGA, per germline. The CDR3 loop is CASSRRAGGHNEQFF. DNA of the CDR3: TGTGCCAGCAGCAGGAGGGCGGGGGGCCACAATGAGCAGTTCTTC.

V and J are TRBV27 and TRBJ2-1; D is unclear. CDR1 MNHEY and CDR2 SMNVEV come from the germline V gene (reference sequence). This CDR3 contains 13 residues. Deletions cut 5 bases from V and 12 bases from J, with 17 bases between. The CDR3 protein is CASSPSKVFGQFF. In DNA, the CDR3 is TGTGCCAGCAGTCCCTCCAAGGTCTTTGGGCAGTTCTTC.

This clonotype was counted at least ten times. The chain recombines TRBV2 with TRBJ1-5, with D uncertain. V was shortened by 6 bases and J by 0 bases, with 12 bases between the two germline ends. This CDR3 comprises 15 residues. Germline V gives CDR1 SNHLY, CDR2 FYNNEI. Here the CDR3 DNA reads TGTGCCAGCAGCGAACGGGGATATAGCAATCAGCCCCAGCATTTT. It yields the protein CASSERGYSNQPQHF.

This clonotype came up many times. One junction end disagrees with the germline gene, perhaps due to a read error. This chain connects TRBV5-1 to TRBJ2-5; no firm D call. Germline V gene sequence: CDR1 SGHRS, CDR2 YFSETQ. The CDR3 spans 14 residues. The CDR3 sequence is CASSLGTAQETQYF. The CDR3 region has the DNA TGTGCCAGCAGCTTAGGAACGGCTCAAGAGACCCAGTACTTC.

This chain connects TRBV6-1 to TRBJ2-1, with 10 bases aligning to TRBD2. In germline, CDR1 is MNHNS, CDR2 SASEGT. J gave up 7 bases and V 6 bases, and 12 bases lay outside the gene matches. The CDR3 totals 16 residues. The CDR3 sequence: CASSPYSGRAWNEQFF. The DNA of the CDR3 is TGTGCCAGCAGCCCCTACAGCGGGAGGGCCTGGAATGAGCAGTTCTTC.

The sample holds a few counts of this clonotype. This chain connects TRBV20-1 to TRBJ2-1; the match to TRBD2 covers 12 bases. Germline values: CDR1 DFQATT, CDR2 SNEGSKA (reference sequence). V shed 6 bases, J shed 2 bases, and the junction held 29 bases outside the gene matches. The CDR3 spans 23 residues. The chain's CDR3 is CSANRPGQGRLAGVPTPYNEQFF. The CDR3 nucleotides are TGCAGTGCAAACAGACCGGGACAGGGGAGACTAGCGGGAGTTCCTACCCCCTACAATGAGCAGTTCTTC.

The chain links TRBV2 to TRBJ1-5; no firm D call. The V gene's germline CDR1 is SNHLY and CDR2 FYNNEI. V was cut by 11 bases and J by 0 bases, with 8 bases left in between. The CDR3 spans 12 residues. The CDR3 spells CAGRFSNQPQHF. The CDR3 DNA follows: TGTGCCGGACGTTTTAGCAATCAGCCCCAGCATTTT.

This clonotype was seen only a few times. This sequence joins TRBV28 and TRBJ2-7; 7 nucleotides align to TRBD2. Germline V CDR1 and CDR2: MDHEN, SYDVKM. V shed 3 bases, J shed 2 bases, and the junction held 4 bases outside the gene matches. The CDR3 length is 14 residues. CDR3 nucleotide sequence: TGTGCCAGCAGTTTGGGGGGGGTCACCTACGAGCAGTACTTC. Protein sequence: CASSLGGVTYEQYF.

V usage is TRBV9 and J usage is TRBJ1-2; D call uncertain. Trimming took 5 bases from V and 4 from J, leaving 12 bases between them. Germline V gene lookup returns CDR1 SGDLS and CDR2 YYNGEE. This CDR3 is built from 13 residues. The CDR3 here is CASSPDTSYGYTF. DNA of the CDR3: TGTGCCAGCAGTCCCGACACGTCCTATGGCTACACCTTC.

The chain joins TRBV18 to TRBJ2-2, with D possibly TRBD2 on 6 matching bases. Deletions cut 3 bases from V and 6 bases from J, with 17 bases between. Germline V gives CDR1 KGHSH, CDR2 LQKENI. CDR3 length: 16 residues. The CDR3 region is CASSPNSAGGAGELFF. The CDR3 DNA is TGTGCCAGCTCACCTAACTCGGCAGGCGGGGCCGGGGAGCTGTTTTTT.

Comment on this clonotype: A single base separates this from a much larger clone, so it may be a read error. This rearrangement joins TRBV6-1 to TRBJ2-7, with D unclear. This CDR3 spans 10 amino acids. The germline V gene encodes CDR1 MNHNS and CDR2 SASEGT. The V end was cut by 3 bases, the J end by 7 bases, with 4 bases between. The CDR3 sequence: CASSDLEQYF. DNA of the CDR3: TGTGCCAGCAGTGATCTGGAGCAGTACTTC.